This T cell receptor beta chain appears in the sequencing data of a study of T-cell reconstitution after alpha-beta-depleted transplantation in children. Trimming at V came to 4 bases and at J to 0 bases, leaving 12 bases not matched to a gene. There are 18 residues in the CDR3. Germline V gene data show CDR1 as SGHTA and CDR2 as FQGNSA. Preparation of the TCRbeta library was carried out with unique molecular identifiers. TCRdb re-analysed the PCR reads in MiXCR, keeping a single row per CDR3 protein. The sample lists 200,000 to 250,000 distinct CDR3 sequences; around 9.7% were seen once. This clonotype was detected many times.

This TCR was recovered from a human donor who donated a stem cell graft to a child with SCID. The genes are TRBV7-2 and TRBJ1-5; TRBD1 matches at 7 bases. Sequencing was performed on PBMCs from the stem cell graft donor, taken from the stem cell graft. The CDR3 DNA reads as TGTGCCAGCAGCTCCCTCGGACAGGCCGCCTATAGCAATCAGCCCCAGCATTTT. Its translation: CASSSLGQAAYSNQPQHF. The full variable domain, in which reference TRBV7-2 and TRBJ1-5 provide the parts outside the CDR3, is GAGVSQSPSNKVTEKGKDVELRCDPISGHTALYWYRQSLGQGLEFLIYFQGNSAPDKSGLPSDRFSAERTGGSVSTLTIQRTQQEDSAVYLCASSSLGQAAYSNQPQHFGDGTRLSIL.